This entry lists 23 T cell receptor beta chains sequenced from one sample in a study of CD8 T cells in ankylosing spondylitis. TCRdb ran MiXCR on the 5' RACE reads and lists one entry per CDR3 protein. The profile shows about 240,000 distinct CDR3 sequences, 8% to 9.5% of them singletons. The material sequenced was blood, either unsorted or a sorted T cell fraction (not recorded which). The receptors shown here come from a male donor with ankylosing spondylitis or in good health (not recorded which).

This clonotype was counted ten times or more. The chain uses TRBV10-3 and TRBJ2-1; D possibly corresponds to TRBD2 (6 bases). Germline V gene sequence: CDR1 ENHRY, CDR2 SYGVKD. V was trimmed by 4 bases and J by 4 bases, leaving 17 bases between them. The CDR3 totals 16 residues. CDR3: CAISGDSSGTYNEQFF. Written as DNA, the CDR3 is TGTGCCATCAGTGGGGACTCTTCCGGGACTTACAATGAGCAGTTCTTC.

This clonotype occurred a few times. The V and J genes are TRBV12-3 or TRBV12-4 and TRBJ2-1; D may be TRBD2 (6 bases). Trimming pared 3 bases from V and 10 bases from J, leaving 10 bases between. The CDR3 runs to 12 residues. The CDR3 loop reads CASSFAGKEQFF. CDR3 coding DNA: TGTGCCAGCAGTTTCGCGGGGAAGGAGCAGTTCTTC.

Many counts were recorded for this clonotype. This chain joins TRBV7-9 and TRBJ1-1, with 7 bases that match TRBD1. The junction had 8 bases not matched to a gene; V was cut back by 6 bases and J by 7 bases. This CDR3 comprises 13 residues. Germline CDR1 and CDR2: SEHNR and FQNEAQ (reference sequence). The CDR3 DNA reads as TGTGCCAGCAGTTCCCAGGGGGTCAATGAAGCTTTCTTT. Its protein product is CASSSQGVNEAFF.

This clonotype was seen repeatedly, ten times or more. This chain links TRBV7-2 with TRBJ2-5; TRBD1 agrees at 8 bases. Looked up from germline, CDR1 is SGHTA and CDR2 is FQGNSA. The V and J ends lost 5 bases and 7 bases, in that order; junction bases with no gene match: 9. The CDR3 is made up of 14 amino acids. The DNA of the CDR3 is TGTGCCAGCAGCCGGACAGGGAATTGGGGGACCCAGTACTTC. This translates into CASSRTGNWGTQYF.

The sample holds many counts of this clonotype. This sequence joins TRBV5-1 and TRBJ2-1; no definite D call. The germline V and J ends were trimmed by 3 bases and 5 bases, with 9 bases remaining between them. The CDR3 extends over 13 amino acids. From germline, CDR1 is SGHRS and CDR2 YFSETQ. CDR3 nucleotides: TGCGCCAGCAGCTCACCCCCTGACAATGAGCAGTTCTTC. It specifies CASSSPPDNEQFF.

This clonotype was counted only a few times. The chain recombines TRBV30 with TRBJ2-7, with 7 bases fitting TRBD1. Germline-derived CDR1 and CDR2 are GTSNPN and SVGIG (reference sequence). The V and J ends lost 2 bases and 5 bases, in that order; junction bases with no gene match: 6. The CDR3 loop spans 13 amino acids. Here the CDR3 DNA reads TGTGCCTGGAGTCAAACAGGGGCCGACGAGCAGTACTTC. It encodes CAWSQTGADEQYF.

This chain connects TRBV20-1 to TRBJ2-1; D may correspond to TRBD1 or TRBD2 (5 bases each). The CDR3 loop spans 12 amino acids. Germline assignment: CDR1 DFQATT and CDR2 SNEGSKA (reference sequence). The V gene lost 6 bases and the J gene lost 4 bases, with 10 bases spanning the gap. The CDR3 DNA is TGCAGTGCCGTTTGGGGGTACAATGAGCAGTTCTTC. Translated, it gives CSAVWGYNEQFF.

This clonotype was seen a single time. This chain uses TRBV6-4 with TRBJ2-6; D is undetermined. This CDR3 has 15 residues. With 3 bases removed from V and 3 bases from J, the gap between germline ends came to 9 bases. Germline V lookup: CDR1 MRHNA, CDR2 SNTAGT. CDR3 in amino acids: CASSELGYGANVLTF. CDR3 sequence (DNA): TGTGCCAGCAGTGAATTGGGGTATGGGGCCAACGTCCTGACTTTC.

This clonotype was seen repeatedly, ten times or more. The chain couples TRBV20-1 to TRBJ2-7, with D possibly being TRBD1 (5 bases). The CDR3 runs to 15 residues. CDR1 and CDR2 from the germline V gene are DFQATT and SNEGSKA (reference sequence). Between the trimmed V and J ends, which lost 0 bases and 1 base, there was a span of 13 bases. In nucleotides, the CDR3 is TGCAGTGCTAGAGATGGGGCCTCAGGGTCCTACGAGCAGTACTTC. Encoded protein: CSARDGASGSYEQYF.

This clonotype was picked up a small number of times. CDR3 loop: CASSLSSGGVYGYTF. CDR3 in DNA: TGTGCCAGCAGCTTAAGTTCGGGGGGCGTCTATGGCTACACCTTC. V gene TRBV7-9 combines with J gene TRBJ1-2; a weak D match, TRBD1 (6 bases). Germline V CDR1 and CDR2: SEHNR, FQNEAQ (reference sequence). The CDR3 extends over 15 amino acids. Trimming cost V 2 bases and J 4 bases, with 14 bases left between them.

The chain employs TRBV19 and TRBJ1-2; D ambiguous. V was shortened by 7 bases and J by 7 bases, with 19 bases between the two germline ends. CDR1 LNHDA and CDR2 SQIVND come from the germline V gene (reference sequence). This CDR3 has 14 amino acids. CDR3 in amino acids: CASNGGRARSGYTF. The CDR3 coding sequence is TGTGCCAGTAATGGAGGACGGGCGCGTTCTGGCTACACCTTC.

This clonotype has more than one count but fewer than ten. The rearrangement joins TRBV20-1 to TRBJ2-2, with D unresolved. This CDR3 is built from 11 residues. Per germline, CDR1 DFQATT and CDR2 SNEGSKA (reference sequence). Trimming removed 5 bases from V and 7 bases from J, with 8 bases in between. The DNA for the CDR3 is TGCAGTGCTCTTAGTGGCGGGGAGCTGTTTTTT. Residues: CSALSGGELFF.

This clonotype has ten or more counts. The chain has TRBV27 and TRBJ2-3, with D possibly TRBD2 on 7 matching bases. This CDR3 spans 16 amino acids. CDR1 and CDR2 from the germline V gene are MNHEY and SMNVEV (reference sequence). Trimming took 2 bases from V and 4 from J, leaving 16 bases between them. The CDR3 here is CASSLRGGARADTQYF. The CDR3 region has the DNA TGTGCCAGCAGTTTACGAGGGGGGGCCCGAGCAGATACGCAGTATTTT.

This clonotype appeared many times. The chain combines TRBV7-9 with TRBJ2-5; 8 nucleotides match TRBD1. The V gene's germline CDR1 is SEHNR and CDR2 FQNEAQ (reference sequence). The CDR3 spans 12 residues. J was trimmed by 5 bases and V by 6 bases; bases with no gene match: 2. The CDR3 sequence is CASRWDRETQYF. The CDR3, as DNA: TGTGCCAGCAGGTGGGACAGGGAGACCCAGTACTTC.

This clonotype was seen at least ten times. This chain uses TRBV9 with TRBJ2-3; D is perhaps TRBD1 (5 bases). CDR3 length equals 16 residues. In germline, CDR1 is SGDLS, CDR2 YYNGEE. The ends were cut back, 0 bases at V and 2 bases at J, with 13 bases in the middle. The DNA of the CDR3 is TGTGCCAGCAGCGTAGAGGCAGCACAGGACACAGATACGCAGTATTTT. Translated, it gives CASSVEAAQDTDTQYF.

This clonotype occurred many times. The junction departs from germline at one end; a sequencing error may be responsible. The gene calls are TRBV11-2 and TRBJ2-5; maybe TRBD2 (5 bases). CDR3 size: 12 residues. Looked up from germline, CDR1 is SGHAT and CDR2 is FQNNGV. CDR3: CASSLERADPDF. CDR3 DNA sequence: TGTGCCAGCAGCTTAGAGCGGGCAGACCCGGATTTC.

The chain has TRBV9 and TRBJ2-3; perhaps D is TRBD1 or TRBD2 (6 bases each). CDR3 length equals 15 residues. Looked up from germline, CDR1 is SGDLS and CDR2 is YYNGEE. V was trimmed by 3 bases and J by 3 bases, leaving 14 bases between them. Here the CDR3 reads CASSAGVQGTDTQYF. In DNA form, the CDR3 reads TGTGCCAGCAGCGCGGGGGTACAGGGAACAGATACGCAGTATTTT.

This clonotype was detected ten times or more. The DNA for the CDR3 is TGTGCCAGCGTGTCCCCGGGGCACACAGATACGCAGTATTTT. Translation gives CASVSPGHTDTQYF. The chain recombines TRBV6-1 with TRBJ2-3, with D tentatively TRBD1 or TRBD2 (5 bases each). V lost 8 bases, J lost 2 bases, and 14 bases lay in between. Germline CDR1 reads MNHNS; CDR2 reads SASEGT. The CDR3 loop spans 14 amino acids.

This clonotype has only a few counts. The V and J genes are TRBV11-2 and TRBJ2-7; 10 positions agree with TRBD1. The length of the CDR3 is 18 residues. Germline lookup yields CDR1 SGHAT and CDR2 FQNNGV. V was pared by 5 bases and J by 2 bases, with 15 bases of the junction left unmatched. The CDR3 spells CASSTHRWGGQGPYEQYF. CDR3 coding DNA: TGTGCCAGCAGCACACATAGGTGGGGGGGACAGGGGCCCTACGAGCAGTACTTC.

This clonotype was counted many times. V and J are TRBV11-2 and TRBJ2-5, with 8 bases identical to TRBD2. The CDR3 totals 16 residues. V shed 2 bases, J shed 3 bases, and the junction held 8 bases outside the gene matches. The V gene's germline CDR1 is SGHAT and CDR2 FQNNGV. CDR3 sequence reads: CASSLKVSAGEETQYF. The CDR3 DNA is TGTGCCAGCAGCTTAAAGGTCTCAGCGGGGGAAGAGACCCAGTACTTC.

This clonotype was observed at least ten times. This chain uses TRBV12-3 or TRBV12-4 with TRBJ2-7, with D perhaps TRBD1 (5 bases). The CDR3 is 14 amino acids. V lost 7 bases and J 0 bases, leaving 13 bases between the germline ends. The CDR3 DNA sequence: TGTGCCAGCACCCCAGGGCAGGCCTCCTACGAGCAGTACTTC. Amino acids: CASTPGQASYEQYF.

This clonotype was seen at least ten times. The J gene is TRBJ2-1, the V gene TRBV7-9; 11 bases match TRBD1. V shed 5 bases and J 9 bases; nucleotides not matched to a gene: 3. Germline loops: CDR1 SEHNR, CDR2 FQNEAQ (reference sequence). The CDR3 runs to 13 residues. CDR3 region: CASSMGQGGEQFF. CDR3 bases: TGTGCCAGCAGCATGGGACAGGGGGGTGAGCAGTTCTTC.

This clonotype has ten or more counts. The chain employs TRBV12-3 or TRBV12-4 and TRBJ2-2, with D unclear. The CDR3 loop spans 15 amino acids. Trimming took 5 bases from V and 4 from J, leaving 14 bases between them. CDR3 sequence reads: CASSRELRSTGELFF. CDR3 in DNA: TGTGCCAGCAGTCGAGAACTGAGGAGCACCGGGGAGCTGTTTTTT.